This is a list of T cell receptor beta chains from one sample in a study of blood T cell repertoires in COVID-19. Assay used: immunoSEQ multiplex PCR; TCRdb lists only in-frame clones, some missing. The table includes about 310,000 clones, 70% to 90% detected once. The specimen sequenced was PBMCs or T cells enriched from blood (not recorded which). The origin of the receptors is a woman between 35 and 50 years old who had recovered from COVID-19. The CDR3 runs from the conserved cysteine through the conserved F or W. A D gene is named only where the DNA matches it firmly. Clone size, where shown, is once, few, many, or a class for clones that have expanded.

V gene	D gene	J gene	clone size	CDR3 DNA	CDR3 protein
TRBV7-2	TRBD2	TRBJ2-5	-	TGTGCCAGCAGCGACCGACTAGCGGTCCAAGAGACCCAGTACTTC	CASSDRLAVQETQYF
TRBV3-1/TRBV3-2	TRBD1	TRBJ1-1	once	TGTGCCAGCAGCCTGAGGACAGGGAACACTGAAGCTTTCTTT	CASSLRTGNTEAFF
TRBV7-2	TRBD1	TRBJ1-6	-	TGTGCCAGCAGCTTAGAGGGACAGGGTGTTTCACCCCTCCACTTT	CASSLEGQGVSPLHF
TRBV19	TRBD2	TRBJ2-2	-	TGTGCCAGTAGTACGCGGAGGGGGACTAGCGGAAACACCGGGGAGCTGTTTTTT	CASSTRRGTSGNTGELFF
TRBV3-1/TRBV3-2	-	TRBJ1-1	-	TGTGCCAGCACCTCAGGCCGGGAAGGGTGGATCGGCACTGAAGCTTTCTTT	CASTSGREGWIGTEAFF
TRBV28	TRBD2	TRBJ2-7	-	TGTGCCAGCAGCACCTCGGGACTAGCGGGCCACTACGAGCAGTACTTC	CASSTSGLAGHYEQYF
TRBV4-2	TRBD1	TRBJ2-7	once	TGTGCCAGCAGCCAAGATAAGGGGGACAGGGGGCCCTACGAGCAGTACTTC	CASSQDKGDRGPYEQYF
TRBV5-4	TRBD1	TRBJ2-7	-	TGTGCCAGCAGCTGGGGACAGGGGGCTGGCGAGCAGTACTTC	CASSWGQGAGEQYF
TRBV11-2	-	TRBJ2-1	once	TGTGCCAGCAGCCCTGAACTCTTCCCAAGTGAGCAGTTCTTC	CASSPELFPSEQFF
TRBV9	TRBD2	TRBJ2-7	-	TGTGCCAGCAGCCCCTTTTTAGCGGGTACCTACGAGCAGTACTTC	CASSPFLAGTYEQYF
TRBV6-5	TRBD1	TRBJ2-2	-	TGTGCCAGCAGAGACAGGGACAGGGGTTCCGGGGAGCTGTTTTTT	CASRDRDRGSGELFF
TRBV5-1	-	TRBJ2-3	-	TGCGCCAGCAGCCCAAACACAGATACGCAGTATTTT	CASSPNTDTQYF
TRBV10-3	-	TRBJ2-3	-	TGTGCCATCAGTGGGGCCGGTCAATTCAGCACAGATACGCAGTATTTT	CAISGAGQFSTDTQYF
TRBV7-2	TRBD1	TRBJ2-6	-	TGTGCCAGCAGGCGCCGGGACAGGGGTTTAGGGGCCAACGTCCTGACTTTC	CASRRRDRGLGANVLTF
TRBV5-4	TRBD1	TRBJ1-2	-	TGTGCCAGCAGCTTGAGGACAGGGGGCTATACTAACTATGGCTACACCTTC	CASSLRTGGYTNYGYTF
TRBV18	TRBD1	TRBJ2-7	-	TGTGCCAGCTCACAGCCGGGACAGGGGGGCTACGAGCAGTACTTC	CASSQPGQGGYEQYF
TRBV3-1/TRBV3-2	TRBD1	TRBJ1-4	-	TGTGCCAGCAGCCAAGATTCGACAGGGGGGAGAAAACTGTTTTTT	CASSQDSTGGRKLFF
TRBV7-2	-	TRBJ1-4	-	TGTGCCAGCAGGGCCCCCAATGAAAAACTGTTTTTT	CASRAPNEKLFF
TRBV7-9	TRBD1	TRBJ1-2	-	TGTGCCAGCAGCCTTCCTCCCGGTGGACAGGGGCATGGCTACACCTTC	CASSLPPGGQGHGYTF
TRBV28	-	TRBJ2-7	-	TGTGCCAGCAGTTTATCCCGGGACTACGAGCAGTACTTC	CASSLSRDYEQYF
TRBV5-5	-	TRBJ1-1	-	TGTGCCAGCAGCTTGTGGGACACCATGAACACTGAAGCTTTCTTT	CASSLWDTMNTEAFF
TRBV2	TRBD2	TRBJ2-1	few	TGTGCCAGCAGTGAAGGAGCGGGGGGCCGACGGGAGCAGTTCTTC	CASSEGAGGRREQFF
TRBV5-4	-	TRBJ2-3	-	TGTGCCAGCAGTCAACACCCCGCAGATACGCAGTATTTT	CASSQHPADTQYF
TRBV19	-	TRBJ1-6	-	TGTGCCAGTACCCGGAACAGCTTTAATTCACCCCTCCACTTT	CASTRNSFNSPLHF
TRBV15	-	TRBJ2-2	-	TGTGCCACCAGCAGAGATCCGAGCACCGGGGAGCTGTTTTTT	CATSRDPSTGELFF
TRBV10-3	-	TRBJ2-7	-	TGTGCCATCAGTGAGTTTCTCCCCGGGAGAACAGACCTCCACGAGCAGTACTTC	CAISEFLPGRTDLHEQYF
TRBV6-5	TRBD1	TRBJ2-2	-	TGTGCCAGCAGTTACGGGACAGGGGTCACCGGGGAGCTGTTTTTT	CASSYGTGVTGELFF
TRBV6-2/TRBV6-3	-	TRBJ2-5	-	TGTGCCAGCAGTTACTCCCCCCGCGCAGGTTCGGGAACCCAGTACTTC	CASSYSPRAGSGTQYF
TRBV5-6	-	TRBJ1-1	-	TGTGCCAGCACTCTTCGTACGGTCACTGAAGCTTTCTTT	CASTLRTVTEAFF
TRBV28	-	TRBJ2-4	-	TGTGCCAGCAGTTTTATGGGCGGGGTCAAAAACATTCAGTACTTC	CASSFMGGVKNIQYF
TRBV27	-	TRBJ1-1	-	TGTGCCAGCAGCTATGGTGGGCTGAACACTGAAGCTTTCTTT	CASSYGGLNTEAFF
TRBV19	TRBD2	TRBJ2-1	-	TGTGCCAGTGCCCGGCTAGCGGGGGTGAATGAGCAGTTCTTC	CASARLAGVNEQFF
TRBV6-1	TRBD1	TRBJ1-2	-	TGTGCCAGCAGTGAGAAGGGGGCGAACTATGGCTACACCTTC	CASSEKGANYGYTF
TRBV6-5	TRBD2	TRBJ2-7	-	TGTGCCAGCACCCGGGGGGGCCCTTCCTACGAGCAGTACTTC	CASTRGGPSYEQYF
TRBV6-5	TRBD1	TRBJ1-5	few	TGTGCCAGCAGAAGGTCACAGGGGGCCGATCAGCCCCAGCATTTT	CASRRSQGADQPQHF
TRBV7-9	-	TRBJ1-1	-	TGTGCCAGCAGCCCCGGACATCAAAGAGCTTTCTTT	CASSPGHQRAFF
TRBV5-4	TRBD2	TRBJ2-2	-	TGTGCCAGCAGCGATCGGGCTAGCGGTCGCACCGGGGAGCTGTTTTTT	CASSDRASGRTGELFF
TRBV3-1/TRBV3-2	-	TRBJ2-2	-	TGTGCCAGCAGCCTGGACAGCGAGGGCGGGGAGCTGTTTTTT	CASSLDSEGGELFF
TRBV9	TRBD2	TRBJ2-1	-	TGTGCCAGCAGCTCCAGGACTAGCGGGGGGTACAATGAGCAGTTCTTC	CASSSRTSGGYNEQFF
TRBV4-3	-	TRBJ1-5	-	TGCGCCAGCAGCCAAGGGTGGGGCGGCCTTCAGCCCCAGCATTTT	CASSQGWGGLQPQHF
TRBV19	TRBD1	TRBJ1-4	-	TGTGCCAGTAGTATCAGGGGGCTCGATGAAAAACTGTTTTTT	CASSIRGLDEKLFF
TRBV7-3	-	TRBJ2-7	few	TGTGCCAGCAGCTCCTCTTTCGGTTACGAGCAGTACTTC	CASSSSFGYEQYF
TRBV6-5	TRBD1	TRBJ1-1	-	TGTGCCGGAAGACAGGGTTTGTCGAGCACTGAAGCTTTCTTT	CAGRQGLSSTEAFF
TRBV15	-	TRBJ1-2	-	TGTGCCACCAGCCCCCGCCTCTCTATTAACTATGGCTACACCTTC	CATSPRLSINYGYTF
TRBV10-3	TRBD2	TRBJ2-5	-	TGTGCCATCAGTGCTTTGTCCGGGACTAGCGGGCAAGAGACCCAGTACTTC	CAISALSGTSGQETQYF